This record concerns one T cell receptor beta chain sequence. As yet, its antigen is unknown. The data belong to a study of blood T cells in healthy people across ages. Study-level findings and limits: Estimates drawn from one million T cells were deemed to understate diversity. Strong correlation linked observed beta diversity and percent naive T cells.

Every donor contributed around 10 milliliters of peripheral blood by blood draw. Samples each yielded at least 6 micrograms of total RNA. A sample-barcoded 5' primer and a J-beta primer mix were used in a second PCR of about 7 to 11 cycles. One entry per CDR3 protein results from TCRdb running MiXCR on the 5' RACE reads. The sample lists about 580,000 distinct CDR3 sequences, around half occurring once. The TCR was taken from an elderly man in good health. The sequencing input was blood.

The CDR3 nucleotides read TGCGCCAGCAGCCAAGATAGGGGCGCCGGCACTGAAGCTTTCTTT. Its protein is CASSQDRGAGTEAFF. This chain links TRBV4-3 with TRBJ1-1; TRBD1 might be the D (5 bases). The CDR3 loop spans 15 amino acids. V was shortened by 0 bases and J by 4 bases, with 12 bases between the two germline ends. Germline V CDR1 and CDR2: LGHNA, YSLEER.